The TCR beta chain described here comes from a study of blood T cell repertoires in COVID-19. This CDR3 contains 13 residues. Germline V lookup: CDR1 SGHTS, CDR2 YDEGEE. J lost 4 bases, V lost 6 bases, and 6 bases had no gene match. Assay: immunoSEQ multiplex PCR; the TCRdb copy retains only in-frame clones and omits some. The table lists about 320,000 clones, around 90% of them singletons. The receptor comes from a man in his fifties or sixties who had recovered from COVID-19. Sequenced material: PBMCs or T cells enriched from blood (not recorded which). The chain employs TRBV5-8 and TRBJ1-2; 7 nucleotides align to TRBD1. This chain's CDR3 is CASTTRGVYGYTF. The DNA of the CDR3 is TGTGCCAGCACGACCAGGGGGGTCTATGGCTACACCTTC.